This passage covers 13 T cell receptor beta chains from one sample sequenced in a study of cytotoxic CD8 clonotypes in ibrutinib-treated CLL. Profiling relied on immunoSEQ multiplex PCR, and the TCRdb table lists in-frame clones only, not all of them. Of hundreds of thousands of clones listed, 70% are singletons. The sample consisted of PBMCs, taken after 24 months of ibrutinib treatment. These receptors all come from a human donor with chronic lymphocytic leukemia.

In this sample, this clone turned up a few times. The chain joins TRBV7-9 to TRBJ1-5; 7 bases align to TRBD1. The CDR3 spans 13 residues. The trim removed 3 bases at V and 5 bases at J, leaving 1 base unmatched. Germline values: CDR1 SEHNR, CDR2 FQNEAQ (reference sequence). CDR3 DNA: TGTGCCAGCAGCTTCACAGGGGATCAGCCCCAGCATTTT. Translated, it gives CASSFTGDQPQHF.

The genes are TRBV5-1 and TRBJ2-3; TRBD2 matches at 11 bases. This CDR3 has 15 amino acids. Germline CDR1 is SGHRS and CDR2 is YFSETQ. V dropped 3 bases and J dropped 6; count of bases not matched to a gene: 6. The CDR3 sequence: CASSSLAGAGDTQYF. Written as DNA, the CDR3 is TGCGCCAGCAGCTCACTAGCGGGAGCTGGGGATACGCAGTATTTT.

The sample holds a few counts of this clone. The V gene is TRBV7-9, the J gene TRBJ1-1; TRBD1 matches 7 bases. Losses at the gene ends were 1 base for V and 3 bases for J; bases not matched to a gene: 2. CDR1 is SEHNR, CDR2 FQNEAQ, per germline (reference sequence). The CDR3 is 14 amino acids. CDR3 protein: CASSLGGQYTEAFF. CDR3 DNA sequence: TGTGCCAGCAGCTTAGGGGGACAGTACACTGAAGCTTTCTTT.

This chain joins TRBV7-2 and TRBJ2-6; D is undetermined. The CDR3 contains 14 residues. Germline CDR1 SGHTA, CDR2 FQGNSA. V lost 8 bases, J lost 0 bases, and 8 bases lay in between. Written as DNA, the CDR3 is TGTGCCAGCTCGCCGGCCTCTGGGGCCAACGTCCTGACTTTC. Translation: CASSPASGANVLTF.

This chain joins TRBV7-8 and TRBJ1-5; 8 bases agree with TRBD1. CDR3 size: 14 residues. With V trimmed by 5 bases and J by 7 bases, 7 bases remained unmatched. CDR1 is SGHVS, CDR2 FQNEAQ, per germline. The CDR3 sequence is CASSPQGGEQPQHF. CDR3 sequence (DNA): TGTGCCAGCAGCCCACAGGGGGGGGAGCAGCCCCAGCATTTT. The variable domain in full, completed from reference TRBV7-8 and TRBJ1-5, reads GAGVSQSPRYKVAKRGQDVALRCDPISGHVSLFWYQQALGQGPEFLTYFQNEAQLDKSGLPSDRFFAERPEGSVSTLKIQRTQQEDSAVYLCASSPQGGEQPQHFGDGTRLSIL.

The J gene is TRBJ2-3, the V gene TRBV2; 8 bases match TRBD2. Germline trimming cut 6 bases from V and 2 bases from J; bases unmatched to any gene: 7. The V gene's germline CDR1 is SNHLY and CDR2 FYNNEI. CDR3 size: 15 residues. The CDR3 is CASSPRLANTDTQYF. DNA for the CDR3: TGTGCCAGCAGCCCTAGACTAGCGAACACAGATACGCAGTATTTT.

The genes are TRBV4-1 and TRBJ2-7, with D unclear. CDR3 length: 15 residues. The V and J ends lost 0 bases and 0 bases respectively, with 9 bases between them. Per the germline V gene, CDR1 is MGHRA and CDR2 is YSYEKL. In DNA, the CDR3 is TGCGCCAGCAGCCAAGAGTACCGGAGCTCCTACGAGCAGTACTTC. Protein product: CASSQEYRSSYEQYF.

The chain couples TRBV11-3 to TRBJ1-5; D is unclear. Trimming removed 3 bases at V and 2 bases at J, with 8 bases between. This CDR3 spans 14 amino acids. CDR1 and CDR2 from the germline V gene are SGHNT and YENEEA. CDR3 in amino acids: CASSLNRGNQPQHF. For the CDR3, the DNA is TGTGCCAGCAGCTTGAACCGGGGCAATCAGCCCCAGCATTTT. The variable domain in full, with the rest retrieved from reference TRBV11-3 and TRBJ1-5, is EAGVVQSPRYKIIEKKQPVAFWCNPISGHNTLYWYLQNLGQGPELLIRYENEEAVDDSQLPKDRFSAERLKGVDSTLKIQPAELGDSAVYLCASSLNRGNQPQHFGDGTRLSIL.

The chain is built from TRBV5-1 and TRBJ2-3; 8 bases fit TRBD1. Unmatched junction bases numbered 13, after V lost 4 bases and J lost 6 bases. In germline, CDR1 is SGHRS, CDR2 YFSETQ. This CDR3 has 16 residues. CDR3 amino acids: CASSPEAQGAADTQYF. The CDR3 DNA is TGCGCCAGCAGCCCGGAGGCCCAGGGGGCAGCGGATACGCAGTATTTT.

In DNA form, the CDR3 reads TGTGCCAGCAGCGTCCGGGACGGCTCCTACAATGAGCAGTTCTTC. Its protein is CASSVRDGSYNEQFF. The chain carries TRBV11-2 and TRBJ2-1, with D perhaps matching TRBD1 or TRBD2 (5 bases each). The CDR3 extends over 15 amino acids. Germline CDR1 reads SGHAT; CDR2 reads FQNNGV. Trimming shortened V by 5 bases and J by 0 bases, and 11 bases separated the two germline ends.

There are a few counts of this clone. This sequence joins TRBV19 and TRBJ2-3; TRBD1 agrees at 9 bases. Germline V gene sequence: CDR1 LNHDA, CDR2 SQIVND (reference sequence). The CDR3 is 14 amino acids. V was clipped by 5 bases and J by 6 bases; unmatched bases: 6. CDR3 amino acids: CASSSGQGLDTQYF. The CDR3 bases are TGTGCCAGTAGTTCAGGACAGGGGTTGGATACGCAGTATTTT.

The CDR3, as DNA: TGTGCCAGCAGCTTAGGGCTAGCGTTGAACACCGGGGAGCTGTTTTTT. This encodes CASSLGLALNTGELFF. The chain recombines TRBV7-3 with TRBJ2-2, with D perhaps matching TRBD2 (6 bases). The V end was cut by 2 bases, the J end by 1 base, with 11 bases between. The CDR3 consists of 16 residues. The germline gives CDR1 SGHTA, CDR2 FQGTGA. The variable domain in full, with the rest retrieved from reference TRBV7-3 and TRBJ2-2, is GAGVSQTPSNKVTEKGKYVELRCDPISGHTALYWYRQSLGQGPEFLIYFQGTGAADDSGLPNDRFFAVRPEGSVSTLKIQRTERGDSAVYLCASSLGLALNTGELFFGEGSRLTVL.

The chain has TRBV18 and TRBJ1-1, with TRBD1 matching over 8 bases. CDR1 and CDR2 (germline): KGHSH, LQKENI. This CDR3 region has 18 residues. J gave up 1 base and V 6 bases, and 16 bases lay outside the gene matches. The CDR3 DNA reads TGTGCCAGCTCGGAGGGGCAGGGGGCCGGTCGGGAGAACACTGAAGCTTTCTTT. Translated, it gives CASSEGQGAGRENTEAFF.